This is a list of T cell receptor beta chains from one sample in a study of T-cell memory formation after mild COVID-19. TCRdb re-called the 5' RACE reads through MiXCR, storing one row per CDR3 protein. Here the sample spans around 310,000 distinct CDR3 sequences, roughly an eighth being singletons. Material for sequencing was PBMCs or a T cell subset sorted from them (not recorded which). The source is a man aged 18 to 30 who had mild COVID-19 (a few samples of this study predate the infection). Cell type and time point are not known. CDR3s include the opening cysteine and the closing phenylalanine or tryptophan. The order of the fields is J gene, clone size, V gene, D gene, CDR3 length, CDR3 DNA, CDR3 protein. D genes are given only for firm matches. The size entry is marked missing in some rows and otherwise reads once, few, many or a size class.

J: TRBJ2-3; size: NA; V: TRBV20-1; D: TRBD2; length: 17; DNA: TGCAGTGCTAGTGCAGGACTAGCGGAATTGTCCACAGATACGCAGTATTTT; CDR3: CSASAGLAELSTDTQYF
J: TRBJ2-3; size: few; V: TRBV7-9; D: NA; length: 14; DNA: TGTGCCAGCAGCTTAGAATGGCCAACAGATACGCAGTATTTT; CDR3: CASSLEWPTDTQYF
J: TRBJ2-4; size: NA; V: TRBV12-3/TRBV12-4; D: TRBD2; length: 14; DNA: TGTGCCATAGGGACTAGAGGGTCCAAAAACATTCAGTACTTC; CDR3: CAIGTRGSKNIQYF
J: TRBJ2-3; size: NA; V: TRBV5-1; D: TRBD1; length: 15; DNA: TGCGCCAGCAGCTTACCCTTGACAGGGGCCGATACGCAGTATTTT; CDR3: CASSLPLTGADTQYF
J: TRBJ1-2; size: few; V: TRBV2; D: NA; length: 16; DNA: TGTGCCAGCAGTCGGGAGGGGGATTTCGCTAACTATGGCTACACCTTC; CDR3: CASSREGDFANYGYTF
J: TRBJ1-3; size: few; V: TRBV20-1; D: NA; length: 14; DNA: TGCAGTGCTAGACCCCAGAGCTCTGGAAACACCATATATTTT; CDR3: CSARPQSSGNTIYF
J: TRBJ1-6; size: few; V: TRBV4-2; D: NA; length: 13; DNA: TGTGCCAGCAGCCCCACCGGAAATTCACCCCTCCACTTT; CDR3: CASSPTGNSPLHF
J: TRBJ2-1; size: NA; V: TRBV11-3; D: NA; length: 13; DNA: TGTGCCAGCAGCTCGCACCCGGGGAATGAGCAGTTCTTC; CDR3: CASSSHPGNEQFF
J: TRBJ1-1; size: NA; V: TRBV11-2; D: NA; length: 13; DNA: TGTGCCAGCAGCTTAGGGTTCGACAGTGAAGCTTTCTTT; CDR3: CASSLGFDSEAFF
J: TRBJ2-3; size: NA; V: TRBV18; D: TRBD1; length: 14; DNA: TGTGCCAGCTCGGGGACAGGGGGCCAAGATACGCAGTATTTT; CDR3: CASSGTGGQDTQYF
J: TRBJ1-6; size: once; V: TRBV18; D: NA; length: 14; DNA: TGTGCCAGCTCCCCTTCCGGTAAAGACTCACCCCTCCACTTT; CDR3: CASSPSGKDSPLHF
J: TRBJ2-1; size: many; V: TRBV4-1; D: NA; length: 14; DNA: TGCGCCAGCAGCCAAGACGGTTTCGGAGATGAGCAGTTCTTC; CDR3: CASSQDGFGDEQFF
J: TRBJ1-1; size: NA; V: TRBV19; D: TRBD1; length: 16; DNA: TGTGCCAGTAGTGCACAAAGGACAGGGGAAATGAGCGAAGCTTTCTTT; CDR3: CASSAQRTGEMSEAFF
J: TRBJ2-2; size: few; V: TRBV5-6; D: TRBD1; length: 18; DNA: TGTGCCAGCAGCCCCAAGCCTGGGACAGGGGTTGCCACCGGGGAGCTGTTTTTT; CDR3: CASSPKPGTGVATGELFF
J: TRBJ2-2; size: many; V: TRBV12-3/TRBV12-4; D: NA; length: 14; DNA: TGTGCCAGCACCCTAAACAGGGCGACCGGGGAGCTGTTTTTT; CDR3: CASTLNRATGELFF
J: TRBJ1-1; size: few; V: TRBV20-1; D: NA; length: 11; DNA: TGCAGTGCCCCAGAGGGGACTGAAGCTTTCTTT; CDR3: CSAPEGTEAFF
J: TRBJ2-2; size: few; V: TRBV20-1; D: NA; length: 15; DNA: TGCAGTGCAACGACGGACAGAGAGAACACCGGGGAGCTGTTTTTT; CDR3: CSATTDRENTGELFF
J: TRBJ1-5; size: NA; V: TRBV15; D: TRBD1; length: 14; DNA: TGTGCCACCAGCTCGCAGACAGGGGGTCAGCCCCAGCATTTT; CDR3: CATSSQTGGQPQHF
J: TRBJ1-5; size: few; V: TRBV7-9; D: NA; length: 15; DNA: TGTGCCAGCAGCCCAGGACAGTATAGCAATCAGCCCCAGCATTTT; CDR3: CASSPGQYSNQPQHF
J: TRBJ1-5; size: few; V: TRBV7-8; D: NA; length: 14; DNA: TGTGCCAGCAGCCCGAGCCAGGGAAATCAGCCCCAGCATTTT; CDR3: CASSPSQGNQPQHF
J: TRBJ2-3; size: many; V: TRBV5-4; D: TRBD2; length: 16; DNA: TGTGCCAGCAGTAGTTCCGGGACTAGCGGCTCAGATACGCAGTATTTT; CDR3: CASSSSGTSGSDTQYF
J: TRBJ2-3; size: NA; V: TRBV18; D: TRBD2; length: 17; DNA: TGTGCCAGCTCACCACCGTACCTAGCGGGGGGGACAGATACGCAGTATTTT; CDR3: CASSPPYLAGGTDTQYF
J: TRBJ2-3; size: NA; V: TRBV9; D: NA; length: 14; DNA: TGTGCCAGCAGCGTCGTCGGGGGCCAAGATACGCAGTATTTT; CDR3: CASSVVGGQDTQYF
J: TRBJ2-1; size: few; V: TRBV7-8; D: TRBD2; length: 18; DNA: TGTGCCAGCAGCAGGACTAGCGGGGGCCAAAGCTCCTACAATGAGCAGTTCTTC; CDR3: CASSRTSGGQSSYNEQFF
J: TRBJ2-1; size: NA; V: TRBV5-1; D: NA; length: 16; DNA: TGCGCCAGCAGCTTTTTCGGTGCGGGCCTCGCCAATGAGCAGTTCTTC; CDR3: CASSFFGAGLANEQFF
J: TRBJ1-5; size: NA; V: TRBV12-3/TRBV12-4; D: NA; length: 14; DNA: TGTGCCAGCAGTGATGCACCTACCAATCAGCCCCAGCATTTT; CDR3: CASSDAPTNQPQHF
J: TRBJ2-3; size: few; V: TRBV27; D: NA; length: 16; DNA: TGTGCCAGCAGTTCAACTCGGGCACATAGCACAGATACGCAGTATTTT; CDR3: CASSSTRAHSTDTQYF
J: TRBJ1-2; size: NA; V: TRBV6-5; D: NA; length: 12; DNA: TGTGCCAGCAGAGGGTTTGACTATGGCTACACCTTC; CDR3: CASRGFDYGYTF
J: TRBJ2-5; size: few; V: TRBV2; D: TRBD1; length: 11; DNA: TGTGCCACACAGGGGTGGGAGACCCAGTACTTC; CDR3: CATQGWETQYF
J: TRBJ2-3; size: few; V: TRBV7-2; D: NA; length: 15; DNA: TGTGCCAGCAGTTCTCCCCTGACCCGTACAGATACGCAGTATTTT; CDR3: CASSSPLTRTDTQYF
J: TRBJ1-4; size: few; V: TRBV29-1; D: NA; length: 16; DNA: TGCAGCGTTGGGTCGGGACGCCGGTCCCCTAGTGAAAAACTGTTTTTT; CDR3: CSVGSGRRSPSEKLFF
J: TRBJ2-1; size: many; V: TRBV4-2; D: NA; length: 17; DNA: TGTGCCAGCAGCCAAGAACAGTCGCGGGGGCCTTCCAATGAGCAGTTCTTC; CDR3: CASSQEQSRGPSNEQFF
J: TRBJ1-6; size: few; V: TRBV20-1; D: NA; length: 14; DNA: TGCAGTGCTAGAGATCTACGCGGGAATTCACCCCTCCACTTT; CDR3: CSARDLRGNSPLHF
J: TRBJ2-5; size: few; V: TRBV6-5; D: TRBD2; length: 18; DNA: TGTGCCAGCAGTAGGAAGCGGACCCCGGTGACTAGCGGGGAGACCCAGTACTTC; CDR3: CASSRKRTPVTSGETQYF
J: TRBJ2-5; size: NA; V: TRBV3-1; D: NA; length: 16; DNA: TGTGCCAGCAGCCGTAGTCCGGGACCCCAACAGGAGACCCAGTACTTC; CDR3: CASSRSPGPQQETQYF
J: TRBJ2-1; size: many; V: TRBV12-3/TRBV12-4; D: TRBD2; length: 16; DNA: TGTGCCAGCAGTTTACGGGGGGGGACCTCTTACAATGAGCAGTTCTTC; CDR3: CASSLRGGTSYNEQFF
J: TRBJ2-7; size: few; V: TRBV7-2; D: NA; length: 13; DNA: TGTGCCAGCAGCTTACAGCGGTCCTACGAGCAGTACTTC; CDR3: CASSLQRSYEQYF
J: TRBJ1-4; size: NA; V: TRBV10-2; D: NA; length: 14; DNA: TGCGCCAGCATTCCCGGGGGTCGGGAGGAAAAACTGTTTTTT; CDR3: CASIPGGREEKLFF
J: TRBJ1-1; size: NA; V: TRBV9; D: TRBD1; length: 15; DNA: TGTGCCAGCAGCGCACGACAGGGGGCTTCTGCTGAAGCTTTCTTT; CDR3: CASSARQGASAEAFF
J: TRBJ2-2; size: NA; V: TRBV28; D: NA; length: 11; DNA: TGTGCCAGCAGTTTATTTAGGGAGCTGTTTTTT; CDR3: CASSLFRELFF
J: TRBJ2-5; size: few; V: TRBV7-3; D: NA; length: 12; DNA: TGTGCCAGCAGCTTAATTGCGGGGACCCAGTACTTC; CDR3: CASSLIAGTQYF
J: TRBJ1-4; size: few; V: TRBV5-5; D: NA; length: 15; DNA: TGTGCCAGCAGCCCACCGGGCAGTCTTAATGAAAAACTGTTTTTT; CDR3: CASSPPGSLNEKLFF
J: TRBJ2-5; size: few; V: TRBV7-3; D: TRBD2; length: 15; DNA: TGTGCCAGCAGCCGGGGAGCGGGGGGCCTGGAGACCCAGTACTTC; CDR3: CASSRGAGGLETQYF
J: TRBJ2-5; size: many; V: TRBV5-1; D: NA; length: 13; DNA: TGCGCCAGCAGCGGCAGATGGGGCGAGACCCAGTACTTC; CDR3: CASSGRWGETQYF
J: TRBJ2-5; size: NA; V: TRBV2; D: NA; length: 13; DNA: TGTGCCAGCAGTGAGCAGGGACTCGGGACCCAGTACTTC; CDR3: CASSEQGLGTQYF
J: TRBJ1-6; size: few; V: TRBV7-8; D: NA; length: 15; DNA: TGTGCCAGCAGCCTTTCCGGACAGACCCATTCACCCCTCCACTTT; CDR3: CASSLSGQTHSPLHF
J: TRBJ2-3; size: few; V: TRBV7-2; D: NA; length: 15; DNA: TGTGCCAGCAGCTTAGAACTCCGAGGCGCAGATACGCAGTATTTT; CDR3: CASSLELRGADTQYF
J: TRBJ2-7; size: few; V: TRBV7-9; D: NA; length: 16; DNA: TGTGCCACCGGCCGGCGGTTGGGTGAGGGTTCCTACGAGCAGTACTTC; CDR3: CATGRRLGEGSYEQYF
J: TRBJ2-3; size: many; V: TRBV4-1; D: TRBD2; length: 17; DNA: TGCGCCAGCAGCCAAGATTTTACTAGCGGTAGCACAGATACGCAGTATTTT; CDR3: CASSQDFTSGSTDTQYF
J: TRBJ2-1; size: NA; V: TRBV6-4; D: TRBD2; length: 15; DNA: TGTGCCAGCAGTGACTCCGGACTAGCGTCCAATGAGCAGTTCTTC; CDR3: CASSDSGLASNEQFF
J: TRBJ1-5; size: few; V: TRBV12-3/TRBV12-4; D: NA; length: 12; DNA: TGTGCCAGCACGAAAGTGGGTCAGCCCCAGCATTTT; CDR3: CASTKVGQPQHF
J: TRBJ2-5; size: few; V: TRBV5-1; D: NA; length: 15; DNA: TGCGCCAGCAGCTTGGGACAGGCGGCGGGGGAGACCCAGTACTTC; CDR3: CASSLGQAAGETQYF
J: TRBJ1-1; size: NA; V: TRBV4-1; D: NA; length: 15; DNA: TGCGCCAGCAGCCAAGCGGCGGTAGGACAGATAGAAGCTTTCTTT; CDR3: CASSQAAVGQIEAFF